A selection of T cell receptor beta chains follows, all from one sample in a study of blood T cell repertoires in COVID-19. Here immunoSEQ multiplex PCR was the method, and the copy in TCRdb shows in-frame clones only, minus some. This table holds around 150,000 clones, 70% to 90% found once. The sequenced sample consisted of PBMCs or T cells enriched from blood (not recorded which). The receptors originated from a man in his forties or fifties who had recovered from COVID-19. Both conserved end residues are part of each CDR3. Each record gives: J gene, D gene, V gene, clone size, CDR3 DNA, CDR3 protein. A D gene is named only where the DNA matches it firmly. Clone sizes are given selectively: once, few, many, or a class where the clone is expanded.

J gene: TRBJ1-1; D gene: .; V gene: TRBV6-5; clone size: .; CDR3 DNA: TGTGCCAGCAGTCTGGACAGTTCTCGGGGTGAAGCTTTCTTT; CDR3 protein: CASSLDSSRGEAFF
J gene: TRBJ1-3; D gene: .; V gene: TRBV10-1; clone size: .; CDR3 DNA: TGCGCCAGCAGTGGGGACACCTCTGGAAACACCATATATTTT; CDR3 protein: CASSGDTSGNTIYF
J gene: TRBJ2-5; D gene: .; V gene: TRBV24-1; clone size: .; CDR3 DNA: TGTGCCACCAGTGATTTGATATTGGAGACCCAGTACTTC; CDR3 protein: CATSDLILETQYF
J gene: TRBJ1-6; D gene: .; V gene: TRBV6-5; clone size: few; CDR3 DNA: TGTGCCAGCAGTTACCAGGGGTCCGATTCACCCCTCCACTTT; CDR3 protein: CASSYQGSDSPLHF
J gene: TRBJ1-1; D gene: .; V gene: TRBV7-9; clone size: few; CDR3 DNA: TGTGCCAGCAGCTTAGATAGTGAGAGGGAAGCTTTCTTT; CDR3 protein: CASSLDSEREAFF
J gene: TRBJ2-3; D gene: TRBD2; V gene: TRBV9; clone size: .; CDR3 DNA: TGTGCCAGCAGCGTGCGCGGGGGGAACACAGATACGCAGTATTTT; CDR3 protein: CASSVRGGNTDTQYF
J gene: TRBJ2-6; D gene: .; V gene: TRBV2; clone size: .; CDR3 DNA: TGTGCCAGCGCGGCTGGGGCCAACGTCCTGACTTTC; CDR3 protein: CASAAGANVLTF
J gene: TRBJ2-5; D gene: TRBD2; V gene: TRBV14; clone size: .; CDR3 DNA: TGTGCCAGCAGCCAATTGGTGGGGGGGTACCAAGAGACCCAGTACTTC; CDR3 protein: CASSQLVGGYQETQYF
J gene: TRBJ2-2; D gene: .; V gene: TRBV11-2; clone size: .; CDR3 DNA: TGTGCCGGCCAGGGGGGCCACACCGGGGAGCTGTTTTTT; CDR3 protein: CAGQGGHTGELFF
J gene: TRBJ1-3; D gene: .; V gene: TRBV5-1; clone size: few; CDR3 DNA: TGCGCCAGCAGCACCGGACAGTCCAAAGTCGGAAACACCATATATTTT; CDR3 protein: CASSTGQSKVGNTIYF
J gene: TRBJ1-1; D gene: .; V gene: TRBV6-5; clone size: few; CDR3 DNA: TGTGCCAGCAGTTACGGCCAGGGAGGAATCACTGAAGCTTTCTTT; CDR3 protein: CASSYGQGGITEAFF
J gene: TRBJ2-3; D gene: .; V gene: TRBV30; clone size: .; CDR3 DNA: TGTGCCTGGAGTGAGGGCGGAGGGGCCCCAGATACGCAGTATTTT; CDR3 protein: CAWSEGGGAPDTQYF